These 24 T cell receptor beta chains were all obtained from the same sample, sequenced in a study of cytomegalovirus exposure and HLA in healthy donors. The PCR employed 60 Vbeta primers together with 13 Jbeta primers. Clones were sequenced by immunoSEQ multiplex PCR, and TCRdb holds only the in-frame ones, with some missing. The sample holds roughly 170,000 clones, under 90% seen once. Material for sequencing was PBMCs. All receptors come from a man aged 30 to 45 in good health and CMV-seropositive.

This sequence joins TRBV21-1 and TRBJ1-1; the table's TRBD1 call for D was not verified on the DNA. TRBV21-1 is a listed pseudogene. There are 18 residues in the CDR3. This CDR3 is CASSRLRTGSLVDTEAFF. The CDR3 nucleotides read TGTGCCAGCAGCAGGCTGAGGACAGGGAGCCTGGTGGACACTGAAGCTTTCTTT.

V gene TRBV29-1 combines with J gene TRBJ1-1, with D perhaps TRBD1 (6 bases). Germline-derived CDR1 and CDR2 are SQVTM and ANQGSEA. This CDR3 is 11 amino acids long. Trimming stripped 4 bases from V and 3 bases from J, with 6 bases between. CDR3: CSVAGDTEAFF. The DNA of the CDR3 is TGCAGCGTTGCAGGGGACACTGAAGCTTTCTTT.

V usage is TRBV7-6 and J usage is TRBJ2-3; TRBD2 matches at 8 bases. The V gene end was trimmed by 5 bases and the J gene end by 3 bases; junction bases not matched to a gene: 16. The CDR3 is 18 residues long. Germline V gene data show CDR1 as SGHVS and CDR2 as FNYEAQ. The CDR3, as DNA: TGTGCCAGCAGCAGCGCATTCATCGAGCGGGGGAAAACAGATACGCAGTATTTT. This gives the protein CASSSAFIERGKTDTQYF.

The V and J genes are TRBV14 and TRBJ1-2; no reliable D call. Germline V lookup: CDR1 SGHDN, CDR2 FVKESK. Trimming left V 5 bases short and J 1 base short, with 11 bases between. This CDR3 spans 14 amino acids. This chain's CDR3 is CASSEGRINYGYTF. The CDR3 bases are TGTGCCAGCAGCGAGGGCAGGATTAACTATGGCTACACCTTC.

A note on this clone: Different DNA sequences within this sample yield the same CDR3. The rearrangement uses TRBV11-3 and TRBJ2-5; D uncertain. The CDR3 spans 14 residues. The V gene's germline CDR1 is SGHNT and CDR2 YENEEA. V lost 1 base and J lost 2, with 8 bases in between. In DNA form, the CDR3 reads TGTGCCAGCAGCTTAGGCAGGTCTCAAGAGACCCAGTACTTC. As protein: CASSLGRSQETQYF.

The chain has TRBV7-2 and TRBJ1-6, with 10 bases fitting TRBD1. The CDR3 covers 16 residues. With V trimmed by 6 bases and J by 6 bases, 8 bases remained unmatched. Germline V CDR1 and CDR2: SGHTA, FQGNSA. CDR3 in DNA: TGTGCCAGCAGTCAGAGGGGGACAGGGGCTAATTCACCCCTCCACTTT. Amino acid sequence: CASSQRGTGANSPLHF.

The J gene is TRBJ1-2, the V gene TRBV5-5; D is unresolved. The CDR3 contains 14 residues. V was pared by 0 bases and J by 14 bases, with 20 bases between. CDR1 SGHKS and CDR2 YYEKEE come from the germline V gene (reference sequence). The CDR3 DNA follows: TGTGCCAGCAGCTTGGAAGATTTTAACTATGGCCGTACCTTC. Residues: CASSLEDFNYGRTF.

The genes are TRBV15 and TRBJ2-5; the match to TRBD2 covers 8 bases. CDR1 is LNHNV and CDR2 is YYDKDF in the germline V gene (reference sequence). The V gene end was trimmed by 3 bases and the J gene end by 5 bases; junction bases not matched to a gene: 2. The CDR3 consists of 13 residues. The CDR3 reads CATSSGRGETQYF. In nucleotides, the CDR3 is TGTGCCACCAGCAGCGGGAGGGGTGAGACCCAGTACTTC.

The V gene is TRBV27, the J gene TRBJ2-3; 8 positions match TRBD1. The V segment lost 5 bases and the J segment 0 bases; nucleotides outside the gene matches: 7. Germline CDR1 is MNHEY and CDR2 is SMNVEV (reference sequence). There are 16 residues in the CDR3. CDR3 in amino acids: CASSHRTGLSTDTQYF. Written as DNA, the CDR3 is TGTGCCAGCAGTCACAGGACAGGGCTAAGCACAGATACGCAGTATTTT.

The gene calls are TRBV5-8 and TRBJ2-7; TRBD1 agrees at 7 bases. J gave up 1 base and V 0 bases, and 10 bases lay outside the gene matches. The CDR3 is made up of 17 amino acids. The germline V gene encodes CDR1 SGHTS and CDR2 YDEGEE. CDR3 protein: CASSLGTGAPISYEQYF. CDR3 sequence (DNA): TGTGCCAGCAGCTTGGGCACAGGGGCACCTATTTCCTACGAGCAGTACTTC. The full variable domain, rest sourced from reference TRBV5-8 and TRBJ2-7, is EAGVTQSPTHLIKTRGQQATLRCSPISGHTSVYWYQQALGLGLQFLLWYDEGEERNRGNFPPRFSGRQFPNYSSELNVNALELEDSALYLCASSLGTGAPISYEQYFGPGTRLTVT.

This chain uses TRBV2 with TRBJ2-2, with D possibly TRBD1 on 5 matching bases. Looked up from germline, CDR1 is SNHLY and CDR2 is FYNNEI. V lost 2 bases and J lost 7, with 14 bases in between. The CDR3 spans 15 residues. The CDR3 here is CASSEWKGWVGELFF. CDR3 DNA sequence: TGTGCCAGCAGTGAATGGAAGGGGTGGGTCGGGGAGCTGTTTTTT.

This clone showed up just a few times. Here the CDR3 DNA reads TGTGCCAGCAGCTTATCCGGGACTAGCGTGGCGTGGGGAAACATTCAGTACTTC. Its protein product is CASSLSGTSVAWGNIQYF. The chain carries TRBV7-9 and TRBJ2-4, with 10 nucleotides matching TRBD2. V lost 2 bases to trimming and J lost 6 bases; unmatched junction nucleotides: 13. The CDR3 has 18 amino acids. Per the germline V gene, CDR1 is SEHNR and CDR2 is FQNEAQ (reference sequence).

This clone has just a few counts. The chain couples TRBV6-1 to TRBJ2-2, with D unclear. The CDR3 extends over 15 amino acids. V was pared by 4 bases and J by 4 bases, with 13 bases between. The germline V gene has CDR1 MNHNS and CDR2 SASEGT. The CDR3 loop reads CASSGMAEGTGELFF. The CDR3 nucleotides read TGTGCCAGCAGTGGTATGGCGGAAGGCACCGGGGAGCTGTTTTTT.

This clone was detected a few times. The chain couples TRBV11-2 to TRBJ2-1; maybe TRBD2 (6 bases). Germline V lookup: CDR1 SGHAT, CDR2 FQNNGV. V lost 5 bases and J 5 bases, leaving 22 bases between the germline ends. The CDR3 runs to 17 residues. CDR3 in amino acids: CASSLSLTGSRNNEQFF. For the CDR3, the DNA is TGTGCCAGCAGCCTATCCTTAACCGGGAGTAGGAACAATGAGCAGTTCTTC.

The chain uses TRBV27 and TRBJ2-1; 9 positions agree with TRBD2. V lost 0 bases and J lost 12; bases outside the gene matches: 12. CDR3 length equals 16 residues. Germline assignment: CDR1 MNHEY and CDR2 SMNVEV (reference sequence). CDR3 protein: CASSLSSGSRTGMQFF. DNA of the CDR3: TGTGCCAGCAGTTTATCTAGCGGGAGTCGGACGGGAATGCAGTTCTTC.

CDR3 protein: CASSFQRRRTGELFF. The CDR3 DNA is TGTGCCAGCAGTTTCCAGCGCCGAAGGACCGGGGAGCTGTTTTTT. V gene TRBV28 combines with J gene TRBJ2-2; no definite D call. V dropped 3 bases and J dropped 5 bases, with 13 bases sitting between them. This CDR3 is 15 amino acids long. The germline gives CDR1 MDHEN, CDR2 SYDVKM.

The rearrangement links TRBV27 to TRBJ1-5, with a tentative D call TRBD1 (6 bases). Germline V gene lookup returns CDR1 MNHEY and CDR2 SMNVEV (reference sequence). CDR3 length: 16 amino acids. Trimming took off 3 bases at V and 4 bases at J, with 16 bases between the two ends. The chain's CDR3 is CASSFSRGQINQPQHF. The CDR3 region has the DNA TGTGCCAGCAGTTTCTCCCGCGGACAGATAAATCAGCCCCAGCATTTT.

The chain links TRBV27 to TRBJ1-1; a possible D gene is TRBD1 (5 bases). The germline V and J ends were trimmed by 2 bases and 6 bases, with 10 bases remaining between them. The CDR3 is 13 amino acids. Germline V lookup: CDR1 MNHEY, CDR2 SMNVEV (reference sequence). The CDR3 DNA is TGTGCCAGCAGTTTACGACTGACAGCTGAAGCTTTCTTT. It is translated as CASSLRLTAEAFF.

CDR3 sequence: CASSIGKEGAIRDTQYF. The DNA of the CDR3 is TGTGCCAGTAGTATAGGCAAGGAGGGGGCTATTAGAGATACGCAGTATTTT. The chain combines TRBV19 with TRBJ2-3, with a tentative D call TRBD1 (7 bases). V was trimmed by 1 base and J by 5 bases, leaving 19 bases between them. Germline-derived CDR1 and CDR2 are LNHDA and SQIVND (reference sequence). The CDR3 contains 17 residues.

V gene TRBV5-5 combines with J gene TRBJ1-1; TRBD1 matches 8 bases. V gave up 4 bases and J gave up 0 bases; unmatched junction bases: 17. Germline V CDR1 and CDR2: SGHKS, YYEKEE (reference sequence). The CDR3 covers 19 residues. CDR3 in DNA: TGTGCCAGCAGCCCCAGAAGGGTCGGGACAGGCCGCATGAACACTGAAGCTTTCTTT. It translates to CASSPRRVGTGRMNTEAFF.

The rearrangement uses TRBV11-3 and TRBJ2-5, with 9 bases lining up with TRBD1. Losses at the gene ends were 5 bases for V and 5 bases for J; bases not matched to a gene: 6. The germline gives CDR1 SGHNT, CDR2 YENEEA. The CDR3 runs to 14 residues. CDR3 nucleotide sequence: TGTGCCAGCAGCGTCGGGACAGGGTGGGAGACCCAGTACTTC. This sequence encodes CASSVGTGWETQYF.

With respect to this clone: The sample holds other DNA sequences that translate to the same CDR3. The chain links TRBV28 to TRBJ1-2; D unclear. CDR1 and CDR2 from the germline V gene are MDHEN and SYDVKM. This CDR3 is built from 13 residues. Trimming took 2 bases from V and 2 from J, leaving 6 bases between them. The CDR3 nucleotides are TGTGCCAGCAGTTTAGGCACAAACTATGGCTACACCTTC. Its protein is CASSLGTNYGYTF.

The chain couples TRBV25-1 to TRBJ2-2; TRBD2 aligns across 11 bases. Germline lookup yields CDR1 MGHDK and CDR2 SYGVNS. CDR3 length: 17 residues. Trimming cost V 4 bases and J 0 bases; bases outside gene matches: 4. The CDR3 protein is CASSGGLAGPNTGELFF. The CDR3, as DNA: TGTGCCAGCAGTGGAGGACTAGCGGGCCCGAACACCGGGGAGCTGTTTTTT.

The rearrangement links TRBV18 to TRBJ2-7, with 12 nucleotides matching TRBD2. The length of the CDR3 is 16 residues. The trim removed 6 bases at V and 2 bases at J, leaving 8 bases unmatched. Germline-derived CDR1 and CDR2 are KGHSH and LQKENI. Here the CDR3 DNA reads TGTGCCAGCTCGATTGGGACTAGCGGGTTGCCCTACGAGCAGTACTTC. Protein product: CASSIGTSGLPYEQYF.